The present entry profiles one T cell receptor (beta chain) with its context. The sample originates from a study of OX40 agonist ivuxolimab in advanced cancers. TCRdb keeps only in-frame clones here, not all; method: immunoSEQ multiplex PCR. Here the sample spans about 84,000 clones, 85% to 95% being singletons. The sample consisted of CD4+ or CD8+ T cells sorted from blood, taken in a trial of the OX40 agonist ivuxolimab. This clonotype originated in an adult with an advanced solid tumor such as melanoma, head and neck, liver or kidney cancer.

This CDR3 is CASSRRQLGYEQYF. The CDR3 coding sequence is TGTGCCAGCAGCAGGAGACAGCTAGGCTACGAGCAGTACTTC. The J gene is TRBJ2-7, the V gene TRBV11-3; perhaps TRBD1 as D (5 bases). Germline V gives CDR1 SGHNT, CDR2 YENEEA. The CDR3 consists of 14 residues. The germline V and J ends were trimmed by 5 bases and 3 bases, with 14 bases remaining between them.